A selection of T cell receptor beta chains follows, all from one sample in a study of blood T cell repertoires in COVID-19. Assay: immunoSEQ multiplex PCR; the TCRdb copy retains only in-frame clones and omits some. Of around 370,000 clones in the sample, around nine tenths were seen once. Sequencing used peripheral blood. The source is a woman aged 70-85 years with COVID-19, enrolled during active disease. Both conserved end residues are part of each CDR3. A D gene is named only where the DNA matches it firmly. Clone size appears in some rows only: once, few, many, or a class for an expanded clone.

v_call	clone_size	d_call	j_call	cdr3_aa	cdr3_nt
TRBV7-2	NA	NA	TRBJ2-5	CASSLIPTRETQYF	TGTGCCAGCAGCTTAATCCCGACTCGGGAGACCCAGTACTTC
TRBV3-1/TRBV3-2	once	NA	TRBJ1-6	CASSYVGVRSPLHF	TGTGCCAGCAGCTACGTAGGGGTTCGCTCACCCCTCCACTTT
TRBV5-4	NA	TRBD2	TRBJ2-5	CASSPFGGGGETQYF	TGTGCCAGCAGCCCGTTCGGCGGGGGAGGAGAGACCCAGTACTTC
TRBV3-1/TRBV3-2	NA	TRBD1	TRBJ2-5	CASSQPGQQETQYF	TGTGCCAGCAGCCAACCGGGACAGCAAGAGACCCAGTACTTC
TRBV6-5	NA	TRBD1	TRBJ2-5	CASSRLQGGVETQYF	TGTGCCAGCAGCCGTCTCCAAGGGGGCGTGGAGACCCAGTACTTC
TRBV27	once	TRBD1	TRBJ1-2	CASSLLQGAGGYTF	TGTGCCAGCAGTTTGTTACAGGGGGCGGGAGGCTACACCTTC
TRBV30	NA	NA	TRBJ2-7	CAWERGYEQYF	TGTGCCTGGGAAAGAGGTTACGAGCAGTACTTC
TRBV13	NA	NA	TRBJ1-2	CASQLGRWEKGYTF	TGTGCCAGCCAGCTTGGCCGCTGGGAGAAGGGCTACACCTTC
TRBV3-1/TRBV3-2	NA	NA	TRBJ1-4	CASSPRTVGEKLFF	TGTGCCAGCAGCCCCCGGACAGTGGGGGAAAAACTGTTTTTT
TRBV7-9	NA	TRBD2	TRBJ2-1	CASSSAGLANNEQFF	TGTGCCAGCAGCTCGGCGGGACTAGCAAACAATGAGCAGTTCTTC
TRBV5-1	NA	TRBD2	TRBJ2-3	CASSSPRGVSTDTQYF	TGCGCCAGCAGCTCTCCGCGGGGGGTGAGCACAGATACGCAGTATTTT
TRBV7-9	NA	NA	TRBJ1-1	CASSIGGPEAFF	TGTGCCAGCAGCATAGGAGGGCCTGAAGCTTTCTTT
TRBV6-5	NA	TRBD1	TRBJ2-5	CASSSHGTGERETQYF	TGTGCCAGCAGTTCTCACGGAACAGGGGAGAGGGAGACCCAGTACTTC
TRBV2	NA	TRBD2	TRBJ2-5	CASSGLSGGAVETQYF	TGTGCCAGCAGTGGATTGAGCGGGGGGGCAGTCGAGACCCAGTACTTC
TRBV10-1	NA	NA	TRBJ1-3	CASSALGRDAGNTIYF	TGCGCCAGCAGTGCCTTAGGCAGGGATGCTGGAAACACCATATATTTT
TRBV5-1	once	TRBD1	TRBJ2-6	CASSGTVSGANVLTF	TGCGCCAGCAGTGGGACAGTCTCTGGGGCCAACGTCCTGACTTTC
TRBV28	NA	NA	TRBJ1-1	CASTEGRNTEAFF	TGTGCCAGCACGGAGGGTCGGAACACTGAAGCTTTCTTT
TRBV28	NA	TRBD1	TRBJ1-5	CASSLGTGGNQPQHF	TGTGCCAGCAGTTTAGGGACAGGGGGAAATCAGCCCCAGCATTTT
TRBV10-3	NA	NA	TRBJ1-1	CAISESAGRIMNTEAFF	TGTGCCATCAGTGAGTCGGCGGGCAGAATTATGAACACTGAAGCTTTCTTT
TRBV7-9	NA	TRBD1	TRBJ2-7	CASSTGTGSYEQYF	TGTGCCAGCAGCACCGGGACAGGCTCCTACGAGCAGTACTTC
TRBV11-2	NA	TRBD1	TRBJ1-1	CASSPRTGGYTEAFF	TGTGCCAGCAGCCCGCGGACAGGGGGGTACACTGAAGCTTTCTTT
TRBV6-5	NA	NA	TRBJ1-2	CASSYSAPNYGYTF	TGTGCCAGCAGTTACTCGGCTCCTAACTATGGCTACACCTTC